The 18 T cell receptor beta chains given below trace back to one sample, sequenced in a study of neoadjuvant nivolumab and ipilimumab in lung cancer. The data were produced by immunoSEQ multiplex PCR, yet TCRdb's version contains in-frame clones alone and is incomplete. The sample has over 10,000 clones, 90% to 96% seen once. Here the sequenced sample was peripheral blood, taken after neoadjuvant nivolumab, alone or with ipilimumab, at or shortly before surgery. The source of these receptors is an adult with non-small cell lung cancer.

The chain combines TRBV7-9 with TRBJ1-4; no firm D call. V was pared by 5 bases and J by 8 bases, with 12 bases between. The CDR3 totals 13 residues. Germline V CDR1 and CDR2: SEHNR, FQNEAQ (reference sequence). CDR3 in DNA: TGTGCCAGCAGCCTTCCCCTAGAGGAAAAACTGTTTTTT. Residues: CASSLPLEEKLFF.

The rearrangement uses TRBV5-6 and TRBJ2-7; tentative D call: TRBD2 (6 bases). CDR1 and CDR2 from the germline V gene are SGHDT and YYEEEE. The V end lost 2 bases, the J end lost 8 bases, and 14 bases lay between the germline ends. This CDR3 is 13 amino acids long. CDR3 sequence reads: CASSFAGDFQQYF. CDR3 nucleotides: TGTGCCAGCAGCTTCGCCGGGGACTTTCAGCAGTACTTC.

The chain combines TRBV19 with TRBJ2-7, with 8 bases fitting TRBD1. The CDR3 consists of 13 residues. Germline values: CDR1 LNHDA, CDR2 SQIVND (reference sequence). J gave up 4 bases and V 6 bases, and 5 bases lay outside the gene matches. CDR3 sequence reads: CASREGQGYEQYF. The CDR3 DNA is TGTGCCAGTAGAGAAGGACAGGGTTACGAGCAGTACTTC.

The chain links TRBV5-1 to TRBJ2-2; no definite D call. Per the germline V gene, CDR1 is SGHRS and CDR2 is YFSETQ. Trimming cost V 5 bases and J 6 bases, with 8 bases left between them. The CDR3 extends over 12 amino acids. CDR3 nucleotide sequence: TGCGCCAGCAGTCAAGGGTCCGGGGAGCTGTTTTTT. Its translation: CASSQGSGELFF. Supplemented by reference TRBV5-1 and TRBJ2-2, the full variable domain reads KAGVTQTPRYLIKTRGQQVTLSCSPISGHRSVSWYQQTPGQGLQFLFEYFSETQRNKGNFPGRFSGRQFSNSRSEMNVSTLELGDSALYLCASSQGSGELFFGEGSRLTVL.

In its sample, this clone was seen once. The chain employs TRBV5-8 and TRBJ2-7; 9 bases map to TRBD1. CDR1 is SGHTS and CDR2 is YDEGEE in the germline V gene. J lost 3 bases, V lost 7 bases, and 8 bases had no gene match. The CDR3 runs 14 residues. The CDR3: CASRYRGQGYEQYF. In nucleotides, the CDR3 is TGTGCCAGCCGCTACAGGGGGCAAGGCTACGAGCAGTACTTC.

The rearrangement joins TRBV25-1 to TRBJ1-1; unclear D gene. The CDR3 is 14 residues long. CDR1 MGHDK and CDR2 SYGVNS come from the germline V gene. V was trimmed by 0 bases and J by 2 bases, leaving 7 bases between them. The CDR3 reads CASSEYSINTEAFF. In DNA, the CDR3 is TGTGCCAGCAGTGAATATAGTATCAACACTGAAGCTTTCTTT. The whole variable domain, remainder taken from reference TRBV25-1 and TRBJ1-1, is EADIYQTPRYLVIGTGKKITLECSQTMGHDKMYWYQQDPGMELHLIHYSYGVNSTEKGDLSSESTVSRIRTEHFPLTLESARPSHTSQYLCASSEYSINTEAFFGQGTRLTVV.

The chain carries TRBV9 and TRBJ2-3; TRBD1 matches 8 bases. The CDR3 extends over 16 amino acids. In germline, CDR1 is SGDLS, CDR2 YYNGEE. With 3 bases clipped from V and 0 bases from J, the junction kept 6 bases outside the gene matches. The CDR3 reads CASSAITGGSTDTQYF. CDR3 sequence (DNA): TGTGCCAGCAGCGCGATTACAGGGGGTAGCACAGATACGCAGTATTTT.

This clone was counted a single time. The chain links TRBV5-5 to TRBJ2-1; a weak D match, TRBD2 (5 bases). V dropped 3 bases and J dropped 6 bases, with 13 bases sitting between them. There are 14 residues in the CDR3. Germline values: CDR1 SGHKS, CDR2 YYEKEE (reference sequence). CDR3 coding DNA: TGTGCCAGCAGCTCGGAGGACGGCAGCAATGAGCAGTTCTTC. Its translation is CASSSEDGSNEQFF.

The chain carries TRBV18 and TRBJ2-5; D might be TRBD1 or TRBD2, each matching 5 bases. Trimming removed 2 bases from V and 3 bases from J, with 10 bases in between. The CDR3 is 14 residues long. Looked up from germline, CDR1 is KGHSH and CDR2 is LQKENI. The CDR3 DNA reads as TGTGCCAGCTCACCAGGCAGGGAGAAAGAGACCCAGTACTTC. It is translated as CASSPGREKETQYF.

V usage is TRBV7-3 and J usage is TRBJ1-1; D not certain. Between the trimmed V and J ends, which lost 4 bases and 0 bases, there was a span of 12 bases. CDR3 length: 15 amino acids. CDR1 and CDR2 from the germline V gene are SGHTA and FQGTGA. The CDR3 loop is CASSSSPDMNTEAFF. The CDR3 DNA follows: TGTGCCAGCAGCTCAAGCCCAGACATGAACACTGAAGCTTTCTTT.

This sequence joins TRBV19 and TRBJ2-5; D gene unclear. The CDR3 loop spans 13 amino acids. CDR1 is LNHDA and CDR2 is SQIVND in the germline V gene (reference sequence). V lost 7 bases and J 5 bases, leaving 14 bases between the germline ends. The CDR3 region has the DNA TGTGCCAGTAAAAATCAATTCGGTGAGACCCAGTACTTC. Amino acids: CASKNQFGETQYF.

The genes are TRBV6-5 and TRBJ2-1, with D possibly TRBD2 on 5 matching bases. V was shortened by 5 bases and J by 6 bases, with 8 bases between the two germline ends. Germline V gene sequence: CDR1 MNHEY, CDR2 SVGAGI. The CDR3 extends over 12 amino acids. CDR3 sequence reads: CASSHSGNEQFF. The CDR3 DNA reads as TGTGCCAGCAGTCACAGCGGCAATGAGCAGTTCTTC.

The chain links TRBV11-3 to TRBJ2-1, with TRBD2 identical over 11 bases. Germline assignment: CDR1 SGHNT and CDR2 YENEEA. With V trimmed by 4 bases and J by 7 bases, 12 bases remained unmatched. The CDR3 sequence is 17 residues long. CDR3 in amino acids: CASSSHNSGRAWNEQFF. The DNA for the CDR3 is TGTGCCAGCAGCTCCCATAATAGCGGGAGGGCCTGGAATGAGCAGTTCTTC. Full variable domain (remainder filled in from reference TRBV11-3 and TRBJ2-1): EAGVVQSPRYKIIEKKQPVAFWCNPISGHNTLYWYLQNLGQGPELLIRYENEEAVDDSQLPKDRFSAERLKGVDSTLKIQPAELGDSAVYLCASSSHNSGRAWNEQFFGPGTRLTVL.

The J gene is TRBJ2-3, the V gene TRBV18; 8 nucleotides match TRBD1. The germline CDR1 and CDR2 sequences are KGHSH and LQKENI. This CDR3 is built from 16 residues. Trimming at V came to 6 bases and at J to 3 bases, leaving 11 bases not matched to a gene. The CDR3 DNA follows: TGTGCCAGCTCGCGCGACAGGGGCCCCCCAACAGATACGCAGTATTTT. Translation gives CASSRDRGPPTDTQYF.

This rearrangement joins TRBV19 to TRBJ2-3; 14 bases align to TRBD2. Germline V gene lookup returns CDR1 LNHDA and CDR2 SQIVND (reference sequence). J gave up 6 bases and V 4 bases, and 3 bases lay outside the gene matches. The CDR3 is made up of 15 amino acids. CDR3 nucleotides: TGTGCCAGTAGTAGGGGACTAGCGGGAGAGGATACGCAGTATTTT. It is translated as CASSRGLAGEDTQYF.

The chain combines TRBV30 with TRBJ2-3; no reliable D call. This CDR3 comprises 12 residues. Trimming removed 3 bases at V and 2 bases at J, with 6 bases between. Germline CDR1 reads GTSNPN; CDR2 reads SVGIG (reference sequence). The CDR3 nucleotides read TGTGCCTGGAGCCCTGACACAGATACGCAGTATTTT. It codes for CAWSPDTDTQYF.

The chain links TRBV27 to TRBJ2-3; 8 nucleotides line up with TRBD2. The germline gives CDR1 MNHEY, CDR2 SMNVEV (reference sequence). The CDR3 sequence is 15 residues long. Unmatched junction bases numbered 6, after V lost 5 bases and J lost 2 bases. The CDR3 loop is CASSNPSGFTDTQYF. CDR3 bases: TGTGCCAGCAGTAACCCTAGCGGGTTCACAGATACGCAGTATTTT.

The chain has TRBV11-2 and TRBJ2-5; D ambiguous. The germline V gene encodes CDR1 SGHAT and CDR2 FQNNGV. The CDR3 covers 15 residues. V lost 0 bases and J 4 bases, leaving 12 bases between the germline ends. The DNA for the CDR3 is TGTGCCAGCAGCTTAGAGCCCTCATTCCCAGAGACCCAGTACTTC. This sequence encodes CASSLEPSFPETQYF.